This entry concerns a single T cell receptor beta chain. Its cognate antigen is unknown. V shed 8 bases and J shed 13 bases, with 8 bases lying between them. This CDR3 has 8 residues. Germline V lookup: CDR1 MRHNA, CDR2 SNTAGT. These data come from a study of a mutant IDH1 vaccine in newly diagnosed glioma. Study background: Vaccination started 4-6 weeks after radiotherapy alone, or with temozolomide cycles.

Time point given: week 47, end of study. Each dose of the vaccine consisted of 300 ug of mutant IDH1 20-mer peptide, with topical imiquimod. Clones were sequenced by immunoSEQ multiplex PCR, and TCRdb holds only the in-frame ones, with some missing. The repertoire includes tens of thousands of clones, 82% of them detected once, and around 19% sits in the top ten. This clonotype was obtained from a young man with glioma. Some clones in this sample may be carry-over from other donors' samples. The sample was PBMCs, taken from a glioma patient whose treatment included an IDH1 peptide vaccine. The chain carries TRBV6-4 and TRBJ2-5, with D unclear. The CDR3 DNA follows: TGTGCCAGCTTCCACAGGTACTTC. This codes for CASFHRYF.